This is a list of T cell receptor beta chains from one sample in a study of CD8 T cells in Susac syndrome. TCRdb processed the immunoSEQ multiplex PCR reads anew with MiXCR; each CDR3 protein has one entry. The sample shows 69,000 or so distinct CDR3 sequences, around 96% of them seen only once. The sequenced sample was CD8+ T cells from PBMCs. These receptors all come from a human donor with multiple sclerosis. The conserved cysteine and the conserved F or W are not part of the CDR3 here.

V: TRBV9; length: 15; J: TRBJ1-2; CDR3: ASSVRRGRGKGGGYT
V: TRBV6-5; length: 11; J: TRBJ2-5; CDR3: ASSYGTGETQY
V: TRBV27; length: 10; J: TRBJ2-3; CDR3: ASRGSTDTQY
V: TRBV2; length: 12; J: TRBJ2-3; CDR3: ASSTGTSLDTQY
V: TRBV27; length: 12; J: TRBJ2-7; CDR3: ASGVGPARYEQY
V: TRBV19; length: 11; J: TRBJ2-5; CDR3: ASRGGQQETQY
V: TRBV5-1; length: 12; J: TRBJ1-1; CDR3: ASTPHGQELEAF
V: TRBV28; length: 10; J: TRBJ2-1; CDR3: ASSLTNNEQF
V: TRBV4-3; length: 13; J: TRBJ2-1; CDR3: ASSQTWSSYNEQF
V: TRBV24-1; length: 10; J: TRBJ1-5; CDR3: ATSDTDQPQH
V: TRBV20-1; length: 11; J: TRBJ2-7; CDR3: SARDRLNYEQY
V: TRBV7-2; length: 14; J: TRBJ1-6; CDR3: ASSFRRQELDSPLH
V: TRBV12-3/TRBV12-4; length: 14; J: TRBJ2-3; CDR3: ASSSFGTSGIDTQY
V: TRBV20-1; length: 14; J: TRBJ2-3; CDR3: SARDLIAGETDTQY
V: TRBV2; length: 8; J: TRBJ1-1; CDR3: ASSGAEAF
V: TRBV2; length: 13; J: TRBJ2-3; CDR3: ASSPGTSSTDTQY
V: TRBV28; length: 14; J: TRBJ2-1; CDR3: ASSDPPSTSYNEQF
V: TRBV27; length: 14; J: TRBJ2-7; CDR3: ASSLSLGEVSYEQY
V: TRBV23-1; length: 17; J: TRBJ2-7; CDR3: ASSPPGPPNRGLSYEQY
V: TRBV27; length: 12; J: TRBJ1-2; CDR3: ASRPGTGTDGYT
V: TRBV28; length: 12; J: TRBJ2-3; CDR3: ASSSTGLTDTQY
V: TRBV6-6; length: 9; J: TRBJ2-7; CDR3: ASSQGREQY
V: TRBV29-1; length: 12; J: TRBJ2-1; CDR3: SGRGDFPYNEQF